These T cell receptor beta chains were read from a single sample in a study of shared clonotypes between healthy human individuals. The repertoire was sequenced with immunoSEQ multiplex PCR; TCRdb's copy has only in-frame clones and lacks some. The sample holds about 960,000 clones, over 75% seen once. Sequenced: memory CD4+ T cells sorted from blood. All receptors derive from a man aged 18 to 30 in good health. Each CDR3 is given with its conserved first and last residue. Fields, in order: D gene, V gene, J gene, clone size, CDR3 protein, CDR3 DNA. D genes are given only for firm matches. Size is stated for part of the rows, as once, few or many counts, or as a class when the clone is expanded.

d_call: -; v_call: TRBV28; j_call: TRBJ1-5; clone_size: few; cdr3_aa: CASSLRALPQHF; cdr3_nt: TGTGCCAGCAGTCTACGGGCGCTGCCCCAGCATTTT
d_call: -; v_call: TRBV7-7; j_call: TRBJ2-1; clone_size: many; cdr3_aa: CASSLAPGANEQFF; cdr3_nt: TGTGCTAGCAGCTTAGCGCCGGGGGCCAATGAGCAGTTCTTC
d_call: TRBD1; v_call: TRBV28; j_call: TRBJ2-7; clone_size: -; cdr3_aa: CASSPLRGQASYEQYF; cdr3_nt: TGTGCCAGCAGTCCCCTCAGGGGGCAGGCCTCCTACGAGCAGTACTTC
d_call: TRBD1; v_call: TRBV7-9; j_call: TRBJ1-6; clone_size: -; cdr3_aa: CASSLAGTDNSPLHF; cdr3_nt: TGTGCCAGCAGCTTAGCCGGGACAGATAATTCACCCCTCCACTTT
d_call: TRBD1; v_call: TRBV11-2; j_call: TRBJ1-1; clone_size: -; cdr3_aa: CASSFPRGDRGGNTEAFF; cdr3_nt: TGTGCCAGCAGCTTCCCTAGGGGGGACAGGGGTGGTAACACTGAAGCTTTCTTT
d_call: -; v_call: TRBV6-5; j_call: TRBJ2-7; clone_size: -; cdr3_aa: CASSYSRTGTSEQYF; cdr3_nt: TGTGCCAGCAGTTACTCTAGGACCGGGACCTCCGAGCAGTACTTC
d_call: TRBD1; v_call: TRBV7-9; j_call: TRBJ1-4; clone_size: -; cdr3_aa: CASTLGQGGGKLFF; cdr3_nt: TGTGCCAGCACCCTCGGACAGGGGGGGGGAAAACTGTTTTTT
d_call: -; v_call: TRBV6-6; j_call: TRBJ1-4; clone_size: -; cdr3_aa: CASTRTNEKLFF; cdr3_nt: TGTGCCAGCACACGGACTAATGAAAAACTGTTTTTT
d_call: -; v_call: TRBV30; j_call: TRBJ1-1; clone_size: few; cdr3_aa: CAWSVQGNTEAFF; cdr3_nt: TGTGCCTGGAGTGTCCAGGGTAACACTGAAGCTTTCTTT
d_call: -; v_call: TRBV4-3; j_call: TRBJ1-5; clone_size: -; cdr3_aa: CASSQDRNQPQHF; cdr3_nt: TGCGCCAGCAGCCAAGACCGGAATCAGCCCCAGCATTTT
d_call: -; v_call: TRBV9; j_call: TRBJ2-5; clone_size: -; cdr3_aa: CASSVDGRRETQYF; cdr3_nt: TGTGCCAGCAGCGTAGATGGCCGAAGAGAGACCCAGTACTTC
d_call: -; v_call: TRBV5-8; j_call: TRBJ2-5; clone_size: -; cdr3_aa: CASSLDSRQTQYF; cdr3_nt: TGTGCCAGCAGCTTGGATAGCCGCCAGACCCAGTACTTC
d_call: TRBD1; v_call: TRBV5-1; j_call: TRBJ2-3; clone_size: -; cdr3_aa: CASSSTGGWTDTQYF; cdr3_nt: TGCGCCAGCAGCTCTACAGGGGGATGGACAGATACGCAGTATTTT
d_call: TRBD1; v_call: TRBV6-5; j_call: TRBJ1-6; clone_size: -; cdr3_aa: CASSYSDRADSPLHF; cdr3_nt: TGTGCCAGCAGTTACTCGGACAGGGCTGATTCACCCCTCCACTTT
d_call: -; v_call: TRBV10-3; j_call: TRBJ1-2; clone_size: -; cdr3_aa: CAISDVENSGYTF; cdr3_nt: TGTGCCATCAGTGATGTTGAGAACTCTGGCTACACCTTC
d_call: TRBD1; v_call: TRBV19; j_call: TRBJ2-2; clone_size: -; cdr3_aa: CASSVQGRLSGELFF; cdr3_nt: TGTGCCAGTAGTGTACAGGGGCGGCTCTCCGGGGAGCTGTTTTTT
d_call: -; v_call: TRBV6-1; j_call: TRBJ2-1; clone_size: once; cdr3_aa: CASTLANEQFF; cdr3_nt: TGTGCCAGCACGCTAGCAAATGAGCAGTTCTTC
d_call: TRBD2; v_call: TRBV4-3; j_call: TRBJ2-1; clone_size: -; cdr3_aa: CASSLGTSGSAEQFF; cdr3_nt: TGCGCCAGCAGCCTCGGGACTAGCGGGAGCGCAGAGCAGTTCTTC
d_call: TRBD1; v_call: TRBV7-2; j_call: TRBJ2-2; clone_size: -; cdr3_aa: CASSLAGQGIAGELFF; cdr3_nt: TGTGCCAGCAGCTTAGCCGGACAGGGGATCGCCGGGGAGCTGTTTTTT
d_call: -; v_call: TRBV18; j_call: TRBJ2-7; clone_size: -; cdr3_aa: CASSPSEPHYEQYF; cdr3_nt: TGTGCCAGCTCACCAAGCGAGCCCCACTACGAGCAGTACTTC
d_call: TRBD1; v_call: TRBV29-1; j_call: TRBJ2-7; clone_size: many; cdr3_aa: CSVEADRGRDEQYF; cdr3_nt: TGCAGCGTTGAGGCGGACAGGGGGCGCGACGAGCAGTACTTC
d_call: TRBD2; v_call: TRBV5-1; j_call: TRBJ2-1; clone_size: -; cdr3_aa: CASSPSSGLYNEQFF; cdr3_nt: TGCGCCAGCAGCCCGTCTAGCGGGTTATACAATGAGCAGTTCTTC
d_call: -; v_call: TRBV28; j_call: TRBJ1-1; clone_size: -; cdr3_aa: CASSSHRTRSPEAFF; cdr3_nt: TGTGCCAGCAGTTCCCACAGGACCCGGAGCCCTGAAGCTTTCTTT
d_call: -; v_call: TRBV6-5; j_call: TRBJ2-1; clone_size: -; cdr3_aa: CASRSLGYNEQFF; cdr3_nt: TGTGCCAGCAGGTCCCTGGGATACAATGAGCAGTTCTTC
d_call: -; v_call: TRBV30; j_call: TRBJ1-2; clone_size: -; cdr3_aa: CAWSKTVGGYTF; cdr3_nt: TGTGCCTGGAGTAAAACAGTTGGCGGCTACACCTTC
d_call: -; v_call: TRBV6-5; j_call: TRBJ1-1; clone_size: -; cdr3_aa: CASSYSRGGTEAFF; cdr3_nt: TGTGCCAGCAGTTACTCGAGGGGGGGGACTGAAGCTTTCTTT
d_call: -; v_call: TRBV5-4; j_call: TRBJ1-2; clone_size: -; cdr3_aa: CASSGDQGIDGYTF; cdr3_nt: TGTGCCAGCAGCGGGGACCAGGGAATTGATGGCTACACCTTC
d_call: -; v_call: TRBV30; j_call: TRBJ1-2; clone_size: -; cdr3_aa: CAWSYRENGYTF; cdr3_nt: TGTGCCTGGAGTTACAGGGAAAATGGCTACACCTTC
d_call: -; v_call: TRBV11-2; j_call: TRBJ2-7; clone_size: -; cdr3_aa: CASSLGATGLLSYEQYF; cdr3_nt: TGTGCCAGCAGCTTAGGCGCGACAGGATTACTTTCCTACGAGCAGTACTTC
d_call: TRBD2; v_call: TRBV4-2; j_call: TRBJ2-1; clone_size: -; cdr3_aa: CASSQDERGNYNEQFF; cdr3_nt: TGTGCCAGCAGCCAAGATGAGCGGGGGAATTACAATGAGCAGTTCTTC
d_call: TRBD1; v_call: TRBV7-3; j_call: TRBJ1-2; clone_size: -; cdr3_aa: CASSTETGDGYTF; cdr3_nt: TGTGCCAGCAGCACGGAAACAGGGGATGGCTACACCTTC
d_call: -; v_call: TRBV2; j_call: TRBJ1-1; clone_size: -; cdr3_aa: CASSLYSLNTEAFF; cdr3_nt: TGTGCCAGCAGTCTCTACAGTTTGAACACTGAAGCTTTCTTT
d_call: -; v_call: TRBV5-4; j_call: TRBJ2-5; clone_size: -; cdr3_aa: CASSLPSRETQYF; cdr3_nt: TGTGCCAGCAGTTTACCCTCCAGGGAGACCCAGTACTTC
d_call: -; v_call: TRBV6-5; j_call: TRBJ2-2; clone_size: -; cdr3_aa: CANDGSNTGELFF; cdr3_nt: TGTGCCAACGACGGGTCGAACACCGGGGAGCTGTTTTTT
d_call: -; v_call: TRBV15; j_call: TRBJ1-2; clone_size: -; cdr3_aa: CATSRDNYGYTF; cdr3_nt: TGTGCCACCAGCAGAGACAACTATGGCTACACCTTC
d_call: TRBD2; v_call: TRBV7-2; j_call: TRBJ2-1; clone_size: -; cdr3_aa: CASSLGTTSYNEQFF; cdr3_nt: TGTGCCAGCAGCCTCGGGACTACCTCCTACAATGAGCAGTTCTTC